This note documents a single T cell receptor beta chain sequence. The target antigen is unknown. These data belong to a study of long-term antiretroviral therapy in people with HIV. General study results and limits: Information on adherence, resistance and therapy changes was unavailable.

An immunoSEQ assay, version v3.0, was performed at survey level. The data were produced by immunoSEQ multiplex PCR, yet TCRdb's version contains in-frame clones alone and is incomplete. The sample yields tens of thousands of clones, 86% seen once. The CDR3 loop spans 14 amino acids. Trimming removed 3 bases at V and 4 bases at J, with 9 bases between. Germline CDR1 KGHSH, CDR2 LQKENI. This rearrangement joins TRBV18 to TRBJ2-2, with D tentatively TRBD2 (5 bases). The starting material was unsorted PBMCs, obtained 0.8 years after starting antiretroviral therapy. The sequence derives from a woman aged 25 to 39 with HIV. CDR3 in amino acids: CASSPVDSTGELFF. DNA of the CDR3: TGTGCCAGCTCACCGGTGGACTCCACCGGGGAGCTGTTTTTT.